This TCR beta chain was recorded in a study of blood T cell repertoires in COVID-19. Study details: Samples came from the United States, Italy and Spain, spanning acute and convalescent COVID-19. In each case, the material was cDNA or gDNA derived from T cells, B-cell-depleted T cells, or PBMCs.

The germline CDR1 and CDR2 sequences are SGDLS and YYNGEE. The V end lost 2 bases, the J end lost 7 bases, and 10 bases lay between the germline ends. The CDR3 totals 12 residues. Authors' data handling: Cell counts per sample came from amplifying reference gene primers. Clones were read by immunoSEQ multiplex PCR, and TCRdb kept only the in-frame ones, dropping some. V, J and clone size were drawn from that table, and D and trimming were deduced from the DNA. The sample carries around 250,000 clones, roughly 84% recorded once. The source of this sequence is a woman in her 40s who had recovered from COVID-19. Source material: peripheral blood. This chain links TRBV9 with TRBJ2-7; D may be TRBD2 (5 bases). This chain's CDR3 is CASSVEDSEQYF. The CDR3 DNA reads as TGTGCCAGCAGCGTCGAGGACTCAGAGCAGTACTTC.